Reported below is one TCR beta chain. Its antigen is not identified. Germline values: CDR1 LNHDA, CDR2 SQIVND (reference sequence). V shed 7 bases and J 6 bases; nucleotides not matched to a gene: 6. This CDR3 is built from 13 residues. 60 Vbeta and 13 Jbeta primers were used in PCR. TCRdb's copy holds only in-frame clones and misses some; the assay was immunoSEQ multiplex PCR. The repertoire holds approximately 190,000 clones, with approximately 82% as singletons. The sample is drawn from a study of cytomegalovirus exposure and HLA in healthy donors. Study results and limitations: In a later analysis, donors in an Asian-associated ancestry cluster reportedly had fewer N-insertions in productive TCRs than the cohort mean.

The source is a woman between 18 and 29 years old in good health and CMV-seropositive. Specimen: PBMCs. The genes are TRBV19 and TRBJ1-2, with 9 nucleotides matching TRBD1. The CDR3 nucleotides read TGTGCCAGTATGCGCCGGGACAGGGATGGCTACACCTTC. The encoded protein is CASMRRDRDGYTF.